The 23 T cell receptor beta chains below were found in one sample sequenced in a study of T cells after yellow fever vaccination. TCRdb used MiXCR to reprocess the 5' RACE reads, holding one entry per CDR3 protein. The repertoire holds over 35,000 distinct CDR3 sequences, with 5.5% to 7.5% as singletons. The specimen was PBMCs, either bulk or a sorted T-cell subset (CD4+, CD8+, memory, or dextramer-sorted; not recorded which), collected 45 days after the yellow fever booster vaccination. Receptors originate from a man under 40 who received the YFV17D yellow fever vaccine.

This clonotype was counted a few times. The DNA for the CDR3 is TGCGCCAGCAGACTTGGTGGGCGCGCAACTAATGAAAAACTGTTTTTT. Protein product: CASRLGGRATNEKLFF. The chain links TRBV5-1 to TRBJ1-4; D gene uncertain. This CDR3 region has 16 residues. CDR1 is SGHRS and CDR2 is YFSETQ in the germline V gene. The V and J ends lost 5 bases and 0 bases respectively, with 14 bases between them. Full variable domain (rest looked up from reference TRBV5-1 and TRBJ1-4): KAGVTQTPRYLIKTRGQQVTLSCSPISGHRSVSWYQQTPGQGLQFLFEYFSETQRNKGNFPGRFSGRQFSNSRSEMNVSTLELGDSALYLCASRLGGRATNEKLFFGSGTQLSVL.

This clonotype was counted ten times or more. The gene calls are TRBV3-1 and TRBJ2-1, with 7 positions matching TRBD2. The CDR3 consists of 13 residues. V was clipped by 4 bases and J by 5 bases; unmatched bases: 2. Germline loops: CDR1 LGHDT, CDR2 YNNKEL (reference sequence). Written as DNA, the CDR3 is TGTGCCAGCAGCCTAGCGGGTAACAATGAGCAGTTCTTC. Encoded protein: CASSLAGNNEQFF.

This clonotype appeared many times. V and J are TRBV29-1 and TRBJ2-5; D is possibly TRBD1 or TRBD2 (6 bases each). Per the germline V gene, CDR1 is SQVTM and CDR2 is ANQGSEA. V dropped 5 bases and J dropped 2 bases, with 15 bases sitting between them. The CDR3 has 14 residues. The CDR3: CSVWRDKTQETQYF. In DNA form, the CDR3 reads TGCAGCGTTTGGAGGGACAAAACTCAAGAGACCCAGTACTTC. Full variable domain (remainder filled in from reference TRBV29-1 and TRBJ2-5): SAVISQKPSRDICQRGTSLTIQCQVDSQVTMMFWYRQQPGQSLTLIATANQGSEATYESGFVIDKFPISRPNLTFSTLTVSNMSPEDSSIYLCSVWRDKTQETQYFGPGTRLLVL.

This clonotype appeared many times. The CDR3 spells CASRRAGTHEYNEQFF. CDR3 DNA sequence: TGTGCCAGCAGGCGAGCCGGGACTCATGAATACAATGAGCAGTTCTTC. The J gene is TRBJ2-1, the V gene TRBV7-2; perhaps TRBD2 as D (6 bases). Between the trimmed V and J ends, which lost 6 bases and 4 bases, there was a span of 19 bases. CDR1 is SGHTA, CDR2 FQGNSA, per germline. This CDR3 is built from 16 residues.

This clonotype was seen only a few times. V is TRBV12-3 or TRBV12-4 and J is TRBJ2-4, with D possibly TRBD2 on 5 matching bases. The CDR3 sequence is 14 residues long. The ends were cut back, 2 bases at V and 6 bases at J, with 11 bases in the middle. The CDR3 reads CASSLSGSGNIQYF. In DNA, the CDR3 is TGTGCCAGCAGTTTAAGTGGCAGCGGAAACATTCAGTACTTC.

This clonotype was seen repeatedly, ten times or more. The chain combines TRBV13 with TRBJ2-7, with D perhaps TRBD2 (5 bases). Trimming removed 5 bases from V and 5 bases from J, with 25 bases in between. The CDR3 is 17 amino acids. Germline lookup yields CDR1 PRHDT and CDR2 FYEKMQ (reference sequence). CDR3 DNA: TGTGCCAGCAGCCAACATCCTCCCGGAGGCAATCCAGACGAGCAGTACTTC. It translates to CASSQHPPGGNPDEQYF.

V is TRBV5-4 and J is TRBJ2-3; 8 bases fit TRBD2. Trimming at V came to 4 bases and at J to 0 bases, leaving 4 bases not matched to a gene. Per the germline V gene, CDR1 is SGHNT and CDR2 is YYREEE (reference sequence). The CDR3 sequence is 15 residues long. CDR3 sequence reads: CASSMTSASTDTQYF. In nucleotides, the CDR3 is TGTGCCAGCAGCATGACTAGCGCTAGCACAGATACGCAGTATTTT.

The rearrangement uses TRBV7-9 and TRBJ2-1, with D perhaps matching TRBD2 (5 bases). The V and J ends lost 5 bases and 7 bases respectively, with 21 bases between them. CDR3 size: 16 residues. Looked up from germline, CDR1 is SEHNR and CDR2 is FQNEAQ (reference sequence). CDR3 DNA sequence: TGTGCCAGCAGCCCAGGATTAGTTTTCCCGGGGAATGAGCAGTTCTTC. The encoded protein is CASSPGLVFPGNEQFF. Combining the CDR3 with reference TRBV7-9 and TRBJ2-1 gives the whole variable domain DTGVSQNPRHKITKRGQNVTFRCDPISEHNRLYWYRQTLGQGPEFLTYFQNEAQLEKSRLLSDRFSAERPKGSFSTLEIQRTEQGDSAMYLCASSPGLVFPGNEQFFGPGTRLTVL.

This clonotype was counted many times. This sequence joins TRBV9 and TRBJ2-1; 8 bases fit TRBD2. Germline CDR1 is SGDLS and CDR2 is YYNGEE. The V gene end was trimmed by 0 bases and the J gene end by 3 bases; junction bases not matched to a gene: 5. This CDR3 comprises 16 residues. CDR3 DNA sequence: TGTGCCAGCAGCGTAGAACCTAGCGGGTACTACAATGAGCAGTTCTTC. This codes for CASSVEPSGYYNEQFF.

This clonotype was counted ten times or more. The chain has TRBV28 and TRBJ2-1; 9 bases line up with TRBD2. V was pared by 5 bases and J by 8 bases, with 13 bases of the junction left unmatched. Germline loops: CDR1 MDHEN, CDR2 SYDVKM. CDR3 length: 16 amino acids. The CDR3 coding sequence is TGTGCCAGCAGTCCAGCCGGGCTAGCGGGACGGGATGAGCAGTTCTTC. Amino acids: CASSPAGLAGRDEQFF.

This clonotype was counted at least ten times. The chain employs TRBV28 and TRBJ2-7, with TRBD1 matching 9 bases. In germline, CDR1 is MDHEN, CDR2 SYDVKM. Trimming at V came to 5 bases and at J to 3 bases, leaving 5 bases not matched to a gene. The CDR3 sequence is 14 residues long. CDR3 amino acids: CASSTGQGLYEQYF. CDR3 coding DNA: TGTGCCAGCAGTACGGGACAGGGCCTCTACGAGCAGTACTTC.

In its sample, this clonotype was seen many times. This chain connects TRBV7-9 to TRBJ2-3; a possible D gene is TRBD1 (5 bases). V was clipped by 5 bases and J by 1 base, with 13 bases between them. This CDR3 is built from 15 residues. From germline, CDR1 is SEHNR and CDR2 FQNEAQ (reference sequence). The CDR3: CASSRQSTGTDTQYF. The CDR3 coding sequence is TGTGCCAGCAGCCGACAGAGTACGGGCACAGATACGCAGTATTTT.

This clonotype was detected many times. The chain couples TRBV24-1 to TRBJ2-1; the D is unclear. The CDR3 contains 12 residues. CDR1 KGHDR and CDR2 SFDVKD come from the germline V gene. V lost 5 bases and J 10 bases, leaving 11 bases between the germline ends. The CDR3 sequence: CATSGVHGEQFF. The CDR3 DNA is TGTGCCACCAGTGGTGTCCACGGGGAGCAGTTCTTC.

The count of this clonotype is one. This chain joins TRBV30 and TRBJ1-4; D is perhaps TRBD1 (6 bases). Germline CDR1 is GTSNPN and CDR2 is SVGIG (reference sequence). The CDR3 extends over 15 amino acids. The ends were cut back, 0 bases at V and 5 bases at J, with 13 bases in the middle. In nucleotides, the CDR3 is TGTGCCTGGAGTGTGGAACGGGGGGCCAATGAAAAACTGTTTTTT. It yields the protein CAWSVERGANEKLFF. The variable domain in full, completed from reference TRBV30 and TRBJ1-4, reads SQTIHQWPATLVQPVGSPLSLECTVEGTSNPNLYWYRQAAGRGLQLLFYSVGIGQISSEVPQNLSASRPQDRQFILSSKKLLLSDSGFYLCAWSVERGANEKLFFGSGTQLSVL.

This clonotype was seen a handful of times. V usage is TRBV11-2 and J usage is TRBJ2-3; 14 bases map to TRBD2. J was trimmed by 3 bases and V by 4 bases; bases with no gene match: 3. This CDR3 is 16 amino acids long. Germline V lookup: CDR1 SGHAT, CDR2 FQNNGV. CDR3 nucleotides: TGTGCCAGCAGCTCATGGACTAGCGGGAGGACAGATACGCAGTATTTT. Amino acid sequence: CASSSWTSGRTDTQYF.

In this sample, this clonotype turned up many times. The rearrangement uses TRBV18 and TRBJ2-2; 7 bases agree with TRBD1. CDR1 is KGHSH, CDR2 LQKENI, per germline. After removal of 2 bases from V and 7 bases from J, the junction contained 7 bases not matched to a gene. CDR3 length equals 15 residues. The CDR3 DNA sequence: TGTGCCAGCTCACCAGGACAGGCCGGGCACGGGGAGCTGTTTTTT. As protein: CASSPGQAGHGELFF. The full variable domain, its missing parts supplied by reference TRBV18 and TRBJ2-2, is NAGVMQNPRHLVRRRGQEARLRCSPMKGHSHVYWYRQLPEEGLKFMVYLQKENIIDESGMPKERFSAEFPKEGPSILRIQQVVRGDSAAYFCASSPGQAGHGELFFGEGSRLTVL.

This clonotype was counted ten times or more. This chain connects TRBV4-3 to TRBJ2-1; D is perhaps TRBD1 (6 bases). This CDR3 region has 13 residues. The ends were cut back, 0 bases at V and 10 bases at J, with 10 bases in the middle. Germline V lookup: CDR1 LGHNA, CDR2 YSLEER. The CDR3 nucleotides are TGCGCCAGCAGCCAAGAAAGGGACATAGAGCAGTTCTTC. Translation gives CASSQERDIEQFF.

The V gene is TRBV18, the J gene TRBJ2-7; D not certain. This CDR3 has 13 amino acids. The V end was cut by 5 bases, the J end by 2 bases, with 10 bases between. Germline V gives CDR1 KGHSH, CDR2 LQKENI. The CDR3 bases are TGTGCCAGCTCAAAAGAGTACACCTACGAGCAGTACTTC. Translation: CASSKEYTYEQYF.

Concerning this clonotype: A read error may be the cause here, since a much bigger clone is one base away. The gene calls are TRBV7-2 and TRBJ2-2, with D tentatively TRBD2 (5 bases). The CDR3 has 14 amino acids. Germline assignment: CDR1 SGHTA and CDR2 FQGNSA. The CDR3 protein is CASSLDGATGELIF. The CDR3 nucleotides are TGTGCCAGCAGCTTAGACGGAGCAACCGGGGAGCTGATTTTT.

In this sample, this clonotype turned up many times. The CDR3 reads CATSRNRANTEAFF. The CDR3 DNA is TGTGCCACCAGCAGGAACAGGGCTAACACTGAAGCTTTCTTT. The V call is TRBV15, the J call TRBJ1-1; tentatively, D is TRBD1 (6 bases). Per the germline V gene, CDR1 is LNHNV and CDR2 is YYDKDF (reference sequence). V was pared by 3 bases and J by 2 bases, with 10 bases between. The CDR3 runs to 14 residues.

This clonotype has at least ten counts. V gene TRBV29-1 combines with J gene TRBJ1-2; 8 nucleotides agree with TRBD1. This CDR3 spans 14 amino acids. Germline lookup yields CDR1 SQVTM and CDR2 ANQGSEA. V was pared by 7 bases and J by 1 base, with 8 bases of the junction left unmatched. CDR3 in DNA: TGCAGCGCTGGGGGGACAGGAGTTAACTATGGCTACACCTTC. It encodes CSAGGTGVNYGYTF.

This rearrangement joins TRBV5-4 to TRBJ1-1; D ambiguous. The CDR3 sequence is 12 residues long. V lost 6 bases to trimming and J lost 2 bases, with 8 bases between them. The germline CDR1 and CDR2 sequences are SGHNT and YYREEE (reference sequence). This CDR3 is CASNSPNTEAFF. CDR3 in DNA: TGTGCCAGCAACTCCCCTAACACTGAAGCTTTCTTT.

This clonotype was picked up a small number of times. The chain has TRBV30 and TRBJ2-7; D is possibly TRBD1 (5 bases). The CDR3 length is 13 residues. Germline lookup yields CDR1 GTSNPN and CDR2 SVGIG (reference sequence). Trimming removed 4 bases at V and 6 bases at J, with 16 bases between. CDR3 amino acids: CAWNGQDSTEQYF. CDR3 nucleotide sequence: TGTGCCTGGAATGGACAAGACTCAACCGAGCAGTACTTC.